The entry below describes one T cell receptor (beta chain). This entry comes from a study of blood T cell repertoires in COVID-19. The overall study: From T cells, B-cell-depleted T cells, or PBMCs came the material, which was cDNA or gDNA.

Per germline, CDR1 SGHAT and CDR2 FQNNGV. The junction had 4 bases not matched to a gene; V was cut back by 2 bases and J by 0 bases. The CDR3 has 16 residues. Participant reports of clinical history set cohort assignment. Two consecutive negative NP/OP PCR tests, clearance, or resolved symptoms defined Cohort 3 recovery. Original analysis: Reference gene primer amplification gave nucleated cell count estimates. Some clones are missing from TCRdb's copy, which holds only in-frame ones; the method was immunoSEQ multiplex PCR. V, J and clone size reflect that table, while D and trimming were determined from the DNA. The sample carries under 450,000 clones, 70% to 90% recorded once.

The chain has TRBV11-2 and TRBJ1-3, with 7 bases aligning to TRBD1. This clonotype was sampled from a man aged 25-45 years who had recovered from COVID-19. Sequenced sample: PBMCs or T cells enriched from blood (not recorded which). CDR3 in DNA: TGTGCCAGCAGCTTAAGGACAGGACCCTCTGGAAACACCATATATTTT. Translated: CASSLRTGPSGNTIYF. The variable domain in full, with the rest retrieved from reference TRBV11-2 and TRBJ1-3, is EAGVAQSPRYKIIEKRQSVAFWCNPISGHATLYWYQQILGQGPKLLIQFQNNGVVDDSQLPKDRFSAERLKGVDSTLKIQPAKLEDSAVYLCASSLRTGPSGNTIYFGEGSWLTVV.